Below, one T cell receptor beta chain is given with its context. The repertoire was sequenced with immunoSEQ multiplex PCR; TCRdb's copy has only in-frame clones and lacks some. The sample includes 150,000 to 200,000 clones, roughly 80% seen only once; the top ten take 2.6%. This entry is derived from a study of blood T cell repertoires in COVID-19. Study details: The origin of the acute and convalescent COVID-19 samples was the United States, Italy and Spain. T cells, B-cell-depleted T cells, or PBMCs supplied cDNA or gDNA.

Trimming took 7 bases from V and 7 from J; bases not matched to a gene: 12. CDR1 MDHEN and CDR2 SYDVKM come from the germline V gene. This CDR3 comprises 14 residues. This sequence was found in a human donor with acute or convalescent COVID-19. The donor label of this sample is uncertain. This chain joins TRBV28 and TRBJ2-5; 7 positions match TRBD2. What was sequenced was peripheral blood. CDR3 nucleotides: TGTGCCAGCACAGCGGGGATTCAGGGTGGGACCCAGTACTTC. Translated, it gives CASTAGIQGGTQYF.